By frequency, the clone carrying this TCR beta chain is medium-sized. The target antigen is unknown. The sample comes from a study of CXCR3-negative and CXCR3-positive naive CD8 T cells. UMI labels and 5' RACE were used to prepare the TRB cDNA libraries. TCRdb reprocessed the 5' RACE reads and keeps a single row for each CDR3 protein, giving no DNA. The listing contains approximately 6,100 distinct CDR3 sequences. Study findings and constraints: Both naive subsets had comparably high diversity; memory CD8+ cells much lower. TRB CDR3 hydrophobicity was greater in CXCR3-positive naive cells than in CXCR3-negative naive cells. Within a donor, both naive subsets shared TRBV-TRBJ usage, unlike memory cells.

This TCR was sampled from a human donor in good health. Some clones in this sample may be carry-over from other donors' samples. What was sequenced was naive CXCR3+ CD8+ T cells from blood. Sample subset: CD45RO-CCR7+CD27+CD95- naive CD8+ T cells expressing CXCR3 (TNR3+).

This chain's CDR3 is CSARSSGGVTSTDTQYF. The chain uses TRBV20-1 and TRBJ2-3; TCRdb selects TRBD2, and the lack of DNA leaves this call unchecked. The CDR3 contains 17 residues. The V gene's germline CDR1 is DFQATT and CDR2 SNEGSKA (reference sequence).